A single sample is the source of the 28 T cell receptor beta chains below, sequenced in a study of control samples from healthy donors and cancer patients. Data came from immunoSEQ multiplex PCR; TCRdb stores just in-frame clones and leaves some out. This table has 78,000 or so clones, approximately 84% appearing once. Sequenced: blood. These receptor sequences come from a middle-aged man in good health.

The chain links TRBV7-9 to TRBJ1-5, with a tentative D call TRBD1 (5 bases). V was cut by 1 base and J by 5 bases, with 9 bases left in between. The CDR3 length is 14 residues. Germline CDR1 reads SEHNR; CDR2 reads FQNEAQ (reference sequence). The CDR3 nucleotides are TGTGCCAGCAGCTTAGGCGGGGGGGATCAGCCCCAGCATTTT. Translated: CASSLGGGDQPQHF.

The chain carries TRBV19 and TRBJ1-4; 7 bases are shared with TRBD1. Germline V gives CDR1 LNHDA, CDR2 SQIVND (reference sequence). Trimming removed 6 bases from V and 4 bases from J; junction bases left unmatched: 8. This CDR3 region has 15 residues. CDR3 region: CASRSRDSFNEKLFF. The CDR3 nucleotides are TGTGCCAGTAGATCCCGGGACAGTTTTAATGAAAAACTGTTTTTT.

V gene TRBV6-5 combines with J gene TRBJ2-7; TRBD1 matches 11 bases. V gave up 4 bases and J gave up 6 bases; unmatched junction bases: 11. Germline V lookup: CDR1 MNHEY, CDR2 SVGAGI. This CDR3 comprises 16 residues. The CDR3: CASSSTGTGGWGEQYF. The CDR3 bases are TGTGCCAGCAGTTCGACCGGGACAGGGGGTTGGGGCGAGCAGTACTTC.

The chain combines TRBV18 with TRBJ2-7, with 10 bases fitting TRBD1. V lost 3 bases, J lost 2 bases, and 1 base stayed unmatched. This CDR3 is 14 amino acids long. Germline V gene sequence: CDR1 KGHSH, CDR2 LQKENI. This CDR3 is CASSPGQGTYEQYF. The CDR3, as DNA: TGTGCCAGCTCACCGGGACAGGGGACCTACGAGCAGTACTTC.

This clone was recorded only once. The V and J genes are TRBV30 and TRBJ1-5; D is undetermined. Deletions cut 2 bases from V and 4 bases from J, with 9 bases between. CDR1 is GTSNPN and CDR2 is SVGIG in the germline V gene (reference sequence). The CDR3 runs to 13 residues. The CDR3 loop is CAWSPQANQPQHF. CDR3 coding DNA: TGTGCCTGGAGTCCGCAGGCGAATCAGCCCCAGCATTTT.

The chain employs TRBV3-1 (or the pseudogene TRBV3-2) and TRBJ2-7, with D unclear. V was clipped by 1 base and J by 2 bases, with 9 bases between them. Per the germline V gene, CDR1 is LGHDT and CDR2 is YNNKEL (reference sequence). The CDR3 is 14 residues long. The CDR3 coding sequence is TGTGCCAGCAGCCAAGGGGCGCAAACCTACGAGCAGTACTTC. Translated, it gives CASSQGAQTYEQYF.

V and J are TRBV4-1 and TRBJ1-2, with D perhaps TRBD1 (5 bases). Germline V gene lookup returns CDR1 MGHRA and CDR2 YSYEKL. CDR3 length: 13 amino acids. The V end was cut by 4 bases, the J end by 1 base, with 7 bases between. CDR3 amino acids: CASSPGGNYGYTF. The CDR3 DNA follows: TGCGCCAGCAGCCCCGGGGGTAACTATGGCTACACCTTC.

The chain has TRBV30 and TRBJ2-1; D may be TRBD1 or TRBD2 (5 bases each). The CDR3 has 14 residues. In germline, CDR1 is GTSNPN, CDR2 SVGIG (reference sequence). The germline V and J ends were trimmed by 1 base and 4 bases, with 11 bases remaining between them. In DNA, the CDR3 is TGTGCCTGGAGTGGCCGGGACGCATACAATGAGCAGTTCTTC. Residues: CAWSGRDAYNEQFF. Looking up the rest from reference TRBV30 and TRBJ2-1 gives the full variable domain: SQTIHQWPATLVQPVGSPLSLECTVEGTSNPNLYWYRQAAGRGLQLLFYSVGIGQISSEVPQNLSASRPQDRQFILSSKKLLLSDSGFYLCAWSGRDAYNEQFFGPGTRLTVL.

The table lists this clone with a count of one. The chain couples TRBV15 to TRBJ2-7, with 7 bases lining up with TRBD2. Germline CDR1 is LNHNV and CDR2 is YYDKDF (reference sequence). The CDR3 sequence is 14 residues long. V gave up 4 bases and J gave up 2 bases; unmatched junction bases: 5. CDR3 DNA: TGTGCCACCAGCACGGGGGGATCGGCCTACGAGCAGTACTTC. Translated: CATSTGGSAYEQYF.

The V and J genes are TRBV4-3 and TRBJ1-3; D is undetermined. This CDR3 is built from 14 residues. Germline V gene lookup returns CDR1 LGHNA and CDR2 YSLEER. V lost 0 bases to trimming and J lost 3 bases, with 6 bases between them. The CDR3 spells CASSQDVGGNTIYF. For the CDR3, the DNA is TGCGCCAGCAGCCAAGATGTAGGTGGAAACACCATATATTTT.

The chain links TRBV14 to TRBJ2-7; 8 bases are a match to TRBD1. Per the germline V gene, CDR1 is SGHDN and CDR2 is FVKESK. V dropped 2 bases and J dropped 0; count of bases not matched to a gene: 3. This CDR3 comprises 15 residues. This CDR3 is CASSQQGAGSYEQYF. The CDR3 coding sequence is TGTGCCAGCAGCCAACAGGGGGCTGGCTCCTACGAGCAGTACTTC.

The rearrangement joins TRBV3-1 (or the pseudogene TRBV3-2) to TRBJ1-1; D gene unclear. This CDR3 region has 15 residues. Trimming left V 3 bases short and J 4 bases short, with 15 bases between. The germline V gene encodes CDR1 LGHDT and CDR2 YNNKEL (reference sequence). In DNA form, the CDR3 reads TGTGCCAGCAGCCAGGTGGGCCGGGGTAGCACTGAAGCTTTCTTT. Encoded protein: CASSQVGRGSTEAFF.

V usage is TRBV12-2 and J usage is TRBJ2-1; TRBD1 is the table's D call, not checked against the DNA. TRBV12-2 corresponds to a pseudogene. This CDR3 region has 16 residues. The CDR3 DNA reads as TGTGCAAGTCGCTCTCCGACAGGGGCAGCCTACAATGAGCAGTTCTTC. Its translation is CASRSPTGAAYNEQFF.

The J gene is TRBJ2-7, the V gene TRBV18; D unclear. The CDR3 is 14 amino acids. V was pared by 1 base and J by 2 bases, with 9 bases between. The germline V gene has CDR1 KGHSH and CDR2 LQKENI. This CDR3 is CASSPRQNPYEQYF. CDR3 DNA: TGTGCCAGCTCACCACGGCAGAATCCCTACGAGCAGTACTTC.

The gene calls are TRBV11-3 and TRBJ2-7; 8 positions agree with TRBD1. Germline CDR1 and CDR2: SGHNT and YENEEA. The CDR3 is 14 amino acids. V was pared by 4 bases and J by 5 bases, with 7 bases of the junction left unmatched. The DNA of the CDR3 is TGTGCCAGCAGCTCCAGACAGGGGTTCAACGAGCAGTACTTC. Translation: CASSSRQGFNEQYF.

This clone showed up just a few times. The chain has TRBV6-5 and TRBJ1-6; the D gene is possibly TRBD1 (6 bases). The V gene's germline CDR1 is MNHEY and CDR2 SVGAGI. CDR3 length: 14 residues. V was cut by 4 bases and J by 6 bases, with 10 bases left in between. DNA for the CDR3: TGTGCCAGCAGTTCAGGGGAGGGTAATTCACCCCTCCACTTT. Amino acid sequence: CASSSGEGNSPLHF.

The CDR3 sequence: CASSRTSGQETDTQYF. The CDR3 region has the DNA TGTGCCAGCAGTCGTACTAGCGGGCAAGAGACAGATACGCAGTATTTT. This rearrangement joins TRBV5-4 to TRBJ2-3; 9 bases map to TRBD2. The germline V gene encodes CDR1 SGHNT and CDR2 YYREEE (reference sequence). The CDR3 has 16 amino acids. J gave up 3 bases and V 5 bases, and 10 bases lay outside the gene matches.

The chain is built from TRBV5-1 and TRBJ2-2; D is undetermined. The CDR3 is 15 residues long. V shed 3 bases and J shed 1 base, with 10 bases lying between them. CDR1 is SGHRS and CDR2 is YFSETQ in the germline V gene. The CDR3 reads CASSSRFGNTGELFF. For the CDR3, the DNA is TGCGCCAGCAGCTCACGGTTTGGGAACACCGGGGAGCTGTTTTTT.

DNA of the CDR3: TGTGCCAGCAGCCAAGAACGGGGGCGCGAGACCGGGGAGCTGTTTTTT. Protein sequence: CASSQERGRETGELFF. The genes are TRBV4-2 and TRBJ2-2; D may be TRBD1 or TRBD2 (6 bases each). V shed 0 bases and J shed 5 bases, with 13 bases lying between them. Per germline, CDR1 LGHNA and CDR2 YNFKEQ. This CDR3 contains 16 residues.

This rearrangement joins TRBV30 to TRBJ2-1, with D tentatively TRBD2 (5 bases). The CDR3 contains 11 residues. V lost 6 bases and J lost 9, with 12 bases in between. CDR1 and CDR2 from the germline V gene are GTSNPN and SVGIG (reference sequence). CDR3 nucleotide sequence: TGTGCCTGCAGCAAGGGAGTTGAGCAGTTCTTC. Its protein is CACSKGVEQFF.

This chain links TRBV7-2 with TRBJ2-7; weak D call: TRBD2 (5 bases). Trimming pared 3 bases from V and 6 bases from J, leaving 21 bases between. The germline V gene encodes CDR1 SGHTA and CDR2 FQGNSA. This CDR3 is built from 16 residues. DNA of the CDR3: TGTGCCAGCAGCTTGGGCGGTCTAGCCGACCAGAGCGAGCAGTACTTC. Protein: CASSLGGLADQSEQYF. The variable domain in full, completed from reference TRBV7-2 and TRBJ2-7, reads GAGVSQSPSNKVTEKGKDVELRCDPISGHTALYWYRQSLGQGLEFLIYFQGNSAPDKSGLPSDRFSAERTGGSVSTLTIQRTQQEDSAVYLCASSLGGLADQSEQYFGPGTRLTVT.

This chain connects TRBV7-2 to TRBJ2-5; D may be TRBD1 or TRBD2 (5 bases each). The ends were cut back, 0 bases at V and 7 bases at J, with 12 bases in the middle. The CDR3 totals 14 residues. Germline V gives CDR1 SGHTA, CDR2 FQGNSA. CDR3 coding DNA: TGTGCCAGCAGCTTAGCGCAGGGCCGGGGGACCCAGTACTTC. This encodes CASSLAQGRGTQYF.

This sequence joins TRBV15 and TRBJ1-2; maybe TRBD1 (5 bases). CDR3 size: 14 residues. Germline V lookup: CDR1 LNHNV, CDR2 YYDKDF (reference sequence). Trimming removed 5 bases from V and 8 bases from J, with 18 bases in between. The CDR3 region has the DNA TGTGCCACCAGCCTAAGGGACGGAGTTTTGGGCTACACCTTC. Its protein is CATSLRDGVLGYTF.

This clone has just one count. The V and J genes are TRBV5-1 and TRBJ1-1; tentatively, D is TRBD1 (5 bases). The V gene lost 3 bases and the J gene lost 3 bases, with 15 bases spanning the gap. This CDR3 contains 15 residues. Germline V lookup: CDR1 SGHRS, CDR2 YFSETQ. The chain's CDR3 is CASSSGRLGYTEAFF. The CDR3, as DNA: TGCGCCAGCAGCTCGGGGCGGTTGGGGTACACTGAAGCTTTCTTT.

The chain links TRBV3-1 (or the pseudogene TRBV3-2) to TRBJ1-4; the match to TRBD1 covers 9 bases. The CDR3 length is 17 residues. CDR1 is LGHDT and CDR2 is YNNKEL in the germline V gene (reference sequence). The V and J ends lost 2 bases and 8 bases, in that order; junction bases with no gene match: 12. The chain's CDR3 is CASSQPLGQGIEEKLFF. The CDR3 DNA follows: TGTGCCAGCAGCCAACCCCTTGGACAGGGGATAGAGGAAAAACTGTTTTTT.

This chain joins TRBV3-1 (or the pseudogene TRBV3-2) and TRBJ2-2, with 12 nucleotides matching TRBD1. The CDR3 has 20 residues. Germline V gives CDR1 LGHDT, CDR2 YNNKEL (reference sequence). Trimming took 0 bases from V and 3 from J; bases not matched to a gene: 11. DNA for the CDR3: TGTGCCAGCAGCCAAGATCTCCGGGACAGGGGGCTTAGGGACACCGGGGAGCTGTTTTTT. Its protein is CASSQDLRDRGLRDTGELFF.

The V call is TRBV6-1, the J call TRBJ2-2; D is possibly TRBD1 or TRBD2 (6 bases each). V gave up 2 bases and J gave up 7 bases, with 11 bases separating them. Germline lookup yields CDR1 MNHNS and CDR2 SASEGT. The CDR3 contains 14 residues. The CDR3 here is CASSEMGGGGELFF. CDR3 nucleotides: TGTGCCAGCAGTGAAATGGGGGGCGGCGGGGAGCTGTTTTTT.

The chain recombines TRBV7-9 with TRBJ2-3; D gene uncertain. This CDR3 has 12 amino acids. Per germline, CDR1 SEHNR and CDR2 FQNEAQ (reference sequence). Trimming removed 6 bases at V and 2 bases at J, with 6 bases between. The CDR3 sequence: CASSLITDTQYF. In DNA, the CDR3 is TGTGCCAGCAGTTTAATCACAGATACGCAGTATTTT.